Sequencing of this TCR beta chain was carried out in a study of T-cell memory formation after mild COVID-19. Looking at the study overall: Among the donors, TCR clusters were largely specific to each donor.

The junction had 12 bases not matched to a gene; V was cut back by 6 bases and J by 3 bases. Germline CDR1 and CDR2: SQVTM and ANQGSEA. The length of the CDR3 is 15 residues. TCRdb reanalysed the 5' RACE reads using MiXCR and keeps one entry per CDR3 protein. The top ten clones hold about 2% of a sample with around 250,000 distinct CDR3 sequences, 15% of them seen once. This TCR derives from an adult woman who had mild COVID-19 (a few samples of this study predate the infection). Cell type and time point are not known. The source material was PBMCs or a T cell subset sorted from them (not recorded which). This chain links TRBV29-1 with TRBJ1-2; 8 bases agree with TRBD1. Here the CDR3 reads CSVGQGTGVDYGYTF. The CDR3 region has the DNA TGCAGCGTCGGACAGGGAACGGGAGTGGACTATGGCTACACCTTC.